The clone carrying this T cell receptor beta chain was observed at least ten times. The junction had 9 bases not matched to a gene; V was cut back by 1 base and J by 0 bases. There are 18 residues in the CDR3. Germline values: CDR1 MNHEY, CDR2 SVGEGT. The data originate from a study of T cells in Graves' hyperthyroidism and ophthalmopathy. More than 8 ml fresh peripheral blood yielded the PBMCs. Amplification yielded TCR beta CDR3 regions, with RNA transcripts as the source. First-round RT-PCR targeting the TCR CDR3 was performed with the HTBI primer set. MiXCR, run by TCRdb on the multiplex PCR reads, gives a single entry per CDR3 protein. This sample has about 610,000 distinct CDR3 sequences, with over 12% found just once.

The sample was blood. The chain carries TRBV6-2 or TRBV6-3 and TRBJ1-2, with 9 bases lining up with TRBD1. The receptor comes from a woman between 40 and 55 years old with Graves' ophthalmopathy. CDR3 coding DNA: TGTGCCAGCAGTTACTTGATCCGGGACAGGGCTACTAACTATGGCTACACCTTC. This gives the protein CASSYLIRDRATNYGYTF.